This TCR beta chain emerged from a study of shared clonotypes between healthy human individuals. The ends were cut back, 3 bases at V and 0 bases at J, with 16 bases in the middle. Germline V gives CDR1 SGHNT, CDR2 YENEEA. The CDR3 has 17 amino acids. Assay used: immunoSEQ multiplex PCR; TCRdb lists only in-frame clones, some missing. The repertoire holds over 1.4 million clones, with around 95% as singletons. The rearrangement uses TRBV11-3 and TRBJ2-3, with a tentative D call TRBD1 (6 bases). This clonotype was obtained from a man aged 25-40 years in good health. The specimen was naive CD4+ T cells sorted from blood. Subset here: CD45RA+ positively selected. CDR3 loop: CASSFGSGQSSTDTQYF. As DNA, the CDR3 is TGTGCCAGCAGCTTTGGATCCGGACAGTCTAGCACAGATACGCAGTATTTT.